A selection of T cell receptor beta chains follows, all from one sample in a study of blood T cell repertoires in COVID-19. Profiling relied on immunoSEQ multiplex PCR, and the TCRdb table lists in-frame clones only, not all of them. Of about 55,000 clones listed, 65% to 90% are singletons. The sample taken for sequencing was peripheral blood. Every receptor here comes from a human donor in a cohort sampled during active COVID-19. Both conserved end residues are part of each CDR3. The D gene is left open where the match is weak. Not every row has a clone size; where given, it reads once, few, many or a size class.

abundance: once
d_gene: TRBD2
j_gene: TRBJ2-5
v_gene: TRBV15
CDR3aa: CATRRLAPQEETQYF
CDR3nt: TGTGCCACCAGAAGACTAGCGCCCCAGGAGGAGACCCAGTACTTC

abundance: .
d_gene: .
j_gene: TRBJ2-2
v_gene: TRBV7-2
CDR3aa: CASSLGQNTGELFF
CDR3nt: TGTGCCAGCAGCTTAGGGCAGAACACCGGGGAGCTGTTTTTT

abundance: .
d_gene: .
j_gene: TRBJ2-1
v_gene: TRBV18
CDR3aa: CASSPQGSNNEQFF
CDR3nt: TGTGCCAGCTCACCACAGGGGTCTAACAATGAGCAGTTCTTC

abundance: .
d_gene: .
j_gene: TRBJ2-7
v_gene: TRBV19
CDR3aa: CASSMGGGSYEQYF
CDR3nt: TGTGCCAGTAGTATGGGGGGAGGCTCCTACGAGCAGTACTTC

abundance: once
d_gene: .
j_gene: TRBJ2-3
v_gene: TRBV28
CDR3aa: CASSLLLATDTQYF
CDR3nt: TGTGCCAGCAGTTTATTACTAGCCACAGATACGCAGTATTTT

abundance: once
d_gene: TRBD1
j_gene: TRBJ1-3
v_gene: TRBV28
CDR3aa: CASITQGAGNTIYF
CDR3nt: TGTGCCAGCATCACACAGGGGGCCGGAAACACCATATATTTT

abundance: .
d_gene: TRBD2
j_gene: TRBJ2-2
v_gene: TRBV5-4
CDR3aa: CASSPGGVIANTGELFF
CDR3nt: TGTGCCAGCAGCCCTGGGGGGGTGATCGCGAACACCGGGGAGCTGTTTTTT

abundance: .
d_gene: TRBD1
j_gene: TRBJ1-4
v_gene: TRBV30
CDR3aa: CAIVPGGGEKLFF
CDR3nt: TGTGCCATAGTACCAGGGGGCGGTGAAAAACTGTTTTTT

abundance: .
d_gene: TRBD1
j_gene: TRBJ2-1
v_gene: TRBV9
CDR3aa: CASSRQGSSYNEQFF
CDR3nt: TGTGCCAGCAGCCGACAGGGGAGTTCCTACAATGAGCAGTTCTTC

abundance: .
d_gene: TRBD1
j_gene: TRBJ1-4
v_gene: TRBV2
CDR3aa: CASSVQGAGEKLFF
CDR3nt: TGTGCCAGCAGCGTTCAGGGGGCAGGAGAAAAACTGTTTTTT

abundance: .
d_gene: .
j_gene: TRBJ2-5
v_gene: TRBV5-1
CDR3aa: CASSSTGTKQETQYF
CDR3nt: TGCGCCAGCAGCTCTACCGGGACAAAGCAAGAGACCCAGTACTTC

abundance: .
d_gene: .
j_gene: TRBJ1-1
v_gene: TRBV5-1
CDR3aa: CASRTGDLLAEAFF
CDR3nt: TGCGCCAGCAGGACCGGTGACTTGCTGGCTGAAGCTTTCTTT

abundance: .
d_gene: .
j_gene: TRBJ2-3
v_gene: TRBV12-3/TRBV12-4
CDR3aa: CASSFTDTDTQYF
CDR3nt: TGTGCCAGCAGTTTTACAGACACAGATACGCAGTATTTT

abundance: .
d_gene: TRBD1
j_gene: TRBJ1-2
v_gene: TRBV7-2
CDR3aa: CASTRNRGSYGYTF
CDR3nt: TGTGCCAGCACGAGAAACAGGGGATCCTATGGCTACACCTTC

abundance: .
d_gene: .
j_gene: TRBJ1-2
v_gene: TRBV5-4
CDR3aa: CASSLANSLYGYTF
CDR3nt: TGTGCCAGCAGCTTGGCCAACAGCCTCTATGGCTACACCTTC

abundance: .
d_gene: TRBD1
j_gene: TRBJ1-3
v_gene: TRBV18
CDR3aa: CASSPGQGGGNTIYF
CDR3nt: TGTGCCAGCTCACCCGGACAGGGTGGTGGAAACACCATATATTTT

abundance: .
d_gene: .
j_gene: TRBJ1-6
v_gene: TRBV21-1
CDR3aa: CASAHPGVSCNSPLHF
CDR3nt: TGTGCCAGTGCGCACCCAGGGGTTTCGTGCAATTCACCCCTCCACTTT